This paragraph reports one TCR beta chain. Its antigen remains undetermined. Per-base qualities were not stored, and no clone one base away is much larger. The data were taken from a study of control samples from healthy donors and cancer patients (TCRdb year 2020). The method behind the library was the immunoSEQ multiplex PCR assay. TCRdb limited this immuneACCESS table to in-frame rearrangements with V and J called. A share of clones is missing; checked studies link under half to unresolved V genes, and the rest is unexplained. For this sample there are about 50,000 clones; roughly 92% appear just once. Of the sample, roughly a quarter is held by the ten largest clones. The CDR3 runs 16 residues from the cysteine to the phenylalanine. The DNA shown is the 48-base CDR3, in frame from base 1. Trimming takes 0 bases from V and 6 bases from J, and the germline ends sit 16 bases apart. CDR1 and CDR2 are drawn from the germline V gene: MGHRA, YSYEKL.

Sequencing input: PBMCs. Recombination joined TRBV4-1 with TRBJ2-3; a tentative D call is TRBD1 (6 bases match). This sequence originates from a woman aged 50 to 60 with head and neck cancer. The DNA sequence is given as TGCGCCAGCAGCCAAGATGTTACCAGGGGAGACGATACGCAGTATTTT. Translated, it reads CASSQDVTRGDDTQYF.